This T cell receptor beta chain stems from a study of CD8+ T cells in alopecia areata. Germline loops: CDR1 MNHEY, CDR2 SMNVEV (reference sequence). V shed 4 bases and J shed 3 bases, with 16 bases lying between them. The CDR3 runs 15 residues. In each case, RNA was isolated and then reverse transcribed into cDNA as the sequencing template. Some clones are missing from TCRdb's copy, which holds only in-frame ones; the method was immunoSEQ multiplex PCR. Altogether about 140,000 clones are present, roughly 82% being singletons, with the ten largest covering about 25%. This clone was observed a handful of times. What it recognizes is unknown. The treatment is: oral pan-JAK inhibitor, 5-10 mg twice daily. Punch biopsies of lesional scalp, plus peripheral blood, were taken from alopecia areata patients. Findings and limits, study-wide: Uncertainty remains about how baseline CD8+ expansion links to response, with one nonresponder.

This chain uses TRBV27 with TRBJ2-7, with D possibly being TRBD1 or TRBD2 (5 bases each). Specimen: CD8+ T cells sorted from blood, collected at week 4, from a patient treated with tofacitinib. The sequence was obtained from a human donor with alopecia areata. As DNA, the CDR3 is TGTGCCAGCAGTTCCCCGAATTTGAGGGGCTACGAGCAGTACTTC. Amino acids: CASSSPNLRGYEQYF.